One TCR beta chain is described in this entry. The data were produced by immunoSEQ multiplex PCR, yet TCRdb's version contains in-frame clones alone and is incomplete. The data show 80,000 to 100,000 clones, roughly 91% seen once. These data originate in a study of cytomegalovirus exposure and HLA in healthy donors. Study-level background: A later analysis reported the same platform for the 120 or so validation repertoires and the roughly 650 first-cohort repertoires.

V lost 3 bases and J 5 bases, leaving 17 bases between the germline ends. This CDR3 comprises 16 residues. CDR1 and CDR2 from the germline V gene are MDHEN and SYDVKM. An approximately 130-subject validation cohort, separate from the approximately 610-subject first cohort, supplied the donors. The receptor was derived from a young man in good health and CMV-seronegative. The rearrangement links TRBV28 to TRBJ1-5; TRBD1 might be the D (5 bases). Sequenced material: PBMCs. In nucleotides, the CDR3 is TGTGCCAGCAGTTTTGGAGGAGGGGCCCCCCATCAGCCCCAGCATTTT. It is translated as CASSFGGGAPHQPQHF. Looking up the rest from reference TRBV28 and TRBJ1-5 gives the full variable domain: DVKVTQSSRYLVKRTGEKVFLECVQDMDHENMFWYRQDPGLGLRLIYFSYDVKMKEKGDIPEGYSVSREKKERFSLILESASTNQTSMYLCASSFGGGAPHQPQHFGDGTRLSIL.